A single sample is the source of the 25 T cell receptor beta chains below, sequenced in a study of T-cell memory formation after mild COVID-19. TCRdb itself ran the 5' RACE reads through MiXCR, one entry per CDR3 protein. The table has some 600,000 distinct CDR3 sequences, 15% to 20% seen once. The specimen was PBMCs or a T cell subset sorted from them (not recorded which). The receptors derive from an adult woman who had mild COVID-19 (a few samples of this study predate the infection). Cell type and time point are not known.

In its sample, this clonotype was seen a few times. The chain carries TRBV11-3 and TRBJ2-1; D is undetermined. Per the germline V gene, CDR1 is SGHNT and CDR2 is YENEEA. V was pared by 3 bases and J by 2 bases, with 14 bases between. The CDR3 runs 16 residues. The CDR3 region is CASSFRQRGPYNEQFF. The CDR3 nucleotides are TGTGCCAGCAGCTTTCGCCAAAGAGGCCCCTACAATGAGCAGTTCTTC. Full variable domain (rest looked up from reference TRBV11-3 and TRBJ2-1): EAGVVQSPRYKIIEKKQPVAFWCNPISGHNTLYWYLQNLGQGPELLIRYENEEAVDDSQLPKDRFSAERLKGVDSTLKIQPAELGDSAVYLCASSFRQRGPYNEQFFGPGTRLTVL.

This clonotype has more than one count but fewer than ten. The rearrangement uses TRBV6-5 and TRBJ2-1; TRBD1 matches at 9 bases. Germline CDR1 MNHEY, CDR2 SVGAGI. There are 16 residues in the CDR3. The junction had 16 bases not matched to a gene; V was cut back by 6 bases and J by 10 bases. For the CDR3, the DNA is TGTGCCAGCAGCCTGGGAGGGGACAGGGTCCTGAAGGAGCAGTTCTTC. This gives the protein CASSLGGDRVLKEQFF.

This clonotype was seen a few times. V is TRBV11-2 and J is TRBJ2-5; D is ambiguous. Germline lookup yields CDR1 SGHAT and CDR2 FQNNGV. Trimming cost V 4 bases and J 4 bases, with 7 bases left between them. The CDR3 consists of 12 residues. The CDR3 DNA sequence: TGTGCCAGCAGCTGGTTCGGAGAGACCCAGTACTTC. It translates to CASSWFGETQYF.

The chain joins TRBV5-1 to TRBJ2-7; D ambiguous. The CDR3 length is 14 residues. V was clipped by 0 bases and J by 2 bases, with 9 bases between them. CDR1 SGHRS and CDR2 YFSETQ come from the germline V gene. CDR3 sequence (DNA): TGCGCCAGCAGCTTGGATGGCAATCCCTACGAGCAGTACTTC. This translates into CASSLDGNPYEQYF.

This clonotype was found a few times. The chain joins TRBV10-3 to TRBJ2-1; tentatively, D is TRBD2 (6 bases). The CDR3 loop spans 13 amino acids. Germline CDR1 is ENHRY and CDR2 is SYGVKD. The ends were cut back, 8 bases at V and 6 bases at J, with 14 bases in the middle. CDR3 nucleotides: TGTGCCATCCGCGCTTCGGGGGTCAATGAGCAGTTCTTC. Amino acids: CAIRASGVNEQFF.

This clonotype appeared a few times. This chain uses TRBV5-1 with TRBJ1-2, with D hard to call. The V and J ends lost 4 bases and 0 bases respectively, with 16 bases between them. Germline V lookup: CDR1 SGHRS, CDR2 YFSETQ. The CDR3 totals 16 residues. The CDR3 DNA is TGCGCCAGCAGCGTCCGCAACATAGGCCCTAACTATGGCTACACCTTC. Residues: CASSVRNIGPNYGYTF.

This chain connects TRBV18 to TRBJ2-1; D gene ambiguous. Per germline, CDR1 KGHSH and CDR2 LQKENI. V dropped 2 bases and J dropped 2 bases, with 13 bases sitting between them. The CDR3 consists of 16 residues. This chain's CDR3 is CASSPSPEETYNEQFF. In nucleotides, the CDR3 is TGTGCCAGCTCACCATCCCCAGAGGAAACCTACAATGAGCAGTTCTTC.

This chain links TRBV7-2 with TRBJ1-2; D perhaps matches TRBD1 (5 bases). V shed 4 bases and J shed 8 bases, with 17 bases lying between them. The CDR3 has 14 amino acids. From germline, CDR1 is SGHTA and CDR2 FQGNSA. CDR3: CASSSGTEPRGYTF. DNA of the CDR3: TGTGCCAGCAGCTCAGGGACGGAACCTAGAGGCTACACCTTC.

This chain links TRBV4-1 with TRBJ1-1; a weak D match, TRBD1 (6 bases). The CDR3 contains 13 residues. Germline V gene data show CDR1 as MGHRA and CDR2 as YSYEKL. Between the trimmed V and J ends, which lost 1 base and 8 bases, there was a span of 11 bases. CDR3 coding DNA: TGCGCCAGCAGCCAAGTGGGGGGCGAGGAAGCTTTCTTT. It encodes CASSQVGGEEAFF.

This clonotype was observed a few times. V is TRBV7-2 and J is TRBJ2-1, with 11 positions matching TRBD2. Germline V gene data show CDR1 as SGHTA and CDR2 as FQGNSA. The CDR3 spans 15 residues. With V trimmed by 3 bases and J by 5 bases, 3 bases remained unmatched. The CDR3 nucleotides are TGTGCCAGCAGCTTGACACTAGCGGGAGACAATGAGCAGTTCTTC. Translating it yields CASSLTLAGDNEQFF.

V gene TRBV15 combines with J gene TRBJ2-3; 10 bases agree with TRBD2. Per the germline V gene, CDR1 is LNHNV and CDR2 is YYDKDF (reference sequence). CDR3 length equals 17 residues. The ends lost 0 bases at V and 4 bases at J; junction bases unmatched: 7. The CDR3 is CATSREGRLAGADTQYF. The CDR3 DNA sequence: TGTGCCACCAGCAGAGAGGGTAGGCTAGCGGGAGCAGATACGCAGTATTTT.

The genes are TRBV20-1 and TRBJ1-2; D gene uncertain. The germline V gene encodes CDR1 DFQATT and CDR2 SNEGSKA (reference sequence). V shed 3 bases and J shed 1 base, with 9 bases lying between them. This CDR3 contains 13 residues. CDR3 region: CSARSTLNYGYTF. The CDR3 DNA is TGCAGTGCTAGGAGCACTCTTAACTATGGCTACACCTTC.

A few counts support this clonotype. The gene calls are TRBV11-2 and TRBJ1-2; weak D call: TRBD1 (5 bases). With 6 bases removed from V and 7 bases from J, the gap between germline ends came to 18 bases. The CDR3 length is 14 residues. Per the germline V gene, CDR1 is SGHAT and CDR2 is FQNNGV. The CDR3 DNA reads as TGTGCCAGCAGACAATCAGGGTTGGTCGGTGGCTACACCTTC. The encoded protein is CASRQSGLVGGYTF.

This clonotype has just a few counts. The chain combines TRBV12-3 or TRBV12-4 with TRBJ1-5; tentative D call: TRBD1 (6 bases). V lost 7 bases and J lost 3, with 13 bases in between. CDR3 length: 14 residues. CDR3 nucleotides: TGTGCCAGCACTCATACAGGGCCCAATCAGCCCCAGCATTTT. This translates into CASTHTGPNQPQHF.

This chain connects TRBV14 to TRBJ2-2; D gene uncertain. The V gene's germline CDR1 is SGHDN and CDR2 FVKESK. Trimming shortened V by 0 bases and J by 3 bases, and 14 bases separated the two germline ends. This CDR3 spans 17 amino acids. CDR3 sequence: CASSQDVVTGYTGELFF. In DNA form, the CDR3 reads TGTGCCAGCAGCCAAGATGTAGTCACCGGTTACACCGGGGAGCTGTTTTTT.

The chain employs TRBV5-1 and TRBJ2-3, with D possibly matching TRBD2 (6 bases). Per the germline V gene, CDR1 is SGHRS and CDR2 is YFSETQ. V was cut by 0 bases and J by 0 bases, with 8 bases left in between. This CDR3 has 15 amino acids. This CDR3 is CASSLEEGSTDTQYF. Here the CDR3 DNA reads TGCGCCAGCAGCTTGGAGGAGGGTAGCACAGATACGCAGTATTTT.

This clonotype was seen only a few times. The genes are TRBV4-1 and TRBJ2-2; 10 positions agree with TRBD1. The CDR3 has 16 amino acids. CDR1 and CDR2 (germline): MGHRA, YSYEKL. V was clipped by 4 bases and J by 6 bases; unmatched bases: 8. The CDR3 reads CASSPPGGQGSGELFF. In DNA, the CDR3 is TGCGCCAGCAGCCCGCCGGGGGGACAGGGGTCCGGGGAGCTGTTTTTT.

The CDR3 coding sequence is TGCGCCAGCAGCTTGATCGTCACCGGGGAGCTGTTTTTT. Amino acids: CASSLIVTGELFF. The chain combines TRBV5-1 with TRBJ2-2; the D is unclear. With 1 base removed from V and 4 bases from J, the gap between germline ends came to 5 bases. The CDR3 totals 13 residues. Germline V gene lookup returns CDR1 SGHRS and CDR2 YFSETQ.

This clonotype has just a few counts. J is TRBJ2-3 and V is TRBV6-5, with D possibly TRBD2 on 5 matching bases. Germline V CDR1 and CDR2: MNHEY, SVGAGI. The ends were cut back, 0 bases at V and 0 bases at J, with 10 bases in the middle. This CDR3 has 16 amino acids. The CDR3 protein is CASSYSRVASTDTQYF. CDR3 coding DNA: TGTGCCAGCAGTTACTCGAGGGTGGCTAGCACAGATACGCAGTATTTT.

The V and J genes are TRBV20-1 and TRBJ2-5, with D possibly TRBD1 on 5 matching bases. Germline CDR1 is DFQATT and CDR2 is SNEGSKA (reference sequence). The CDR3 loop spans 12 amino acids. Trimming left V 5 bases short and J 1 base short, with 8 bases between. The CDR3 nucleotides are TGCAGTGCTCGCAGGGCCCAAGAGACCCAGTACTTC. It translates to CSARRAQETQYF.

This clonotype appeared a few times. This chain joins TRBV4-1 and TRBJ2-1; 9 bases are a match to TRBD1. Germline CDR1 reads MGHRA; CDR2 reads YSYEKL. The CDR3 sequence is 15 residues long. With V trimmed by 3 bases and J by 6 bases, 6 bases remained unmatched. The CDR3 loop reads CASSHPGTGSNEQFF. The CDR3 DNA follows: TGCGCCAGCAGCCATCCCGGGACAGGGAGCAATGAGCAGTTCTTC.

This clonotype was counted between two and nine times. This rearrangement joins TRBV20-1 to TRBJ2-7; 9 nucleotides agree with TRBD1. V lost 5 bases to trimming and J lost 2 bases; unmatched junction nucleotides: 7. The CDR3 runs to 14 residues. CDR1 and CDR2 from the germline V gene are DFQATT and SNEGSKA (reference sequence). CDR3 region: CSAATGTGTYEQYF. The CDR3 nucleotides are TGCAGTGCTGCAACCGGGACAGGGACCTACGAGCAGTACTTC.

This clonotype was seen more than once but under ten times. This chain uses TRBV6-2 or TRBV6-3 with TRBJ2-3, with D possibly being TRBD2 (5 bases). CDR1 is MNHEY and CDR2 is SVGEGT in the germline V gene. The CDR3 extends over 13 amino acids. Trimming took 8 bases from V and 7 from J, leaving 16 bases between them. In DNA, the CDR3 is TGTGCCAGCGACGACTACCGGCGGCATACGCAGTATTTT. Its protein is CASDDYRRHTQYF.

This clonotype has a handful of counts. This chain uses TRBV11-3 with TRBJ1-1; D is possibly TRBD1 (6 bases). The germline V and J ends were trimmed by 5 bases and 10 bases, with 14 bases remaining between them. Germline CDR1 reads SGHNT; CDR2 reads YENEEA. The CDR3 spans 12 residues. CDR3 sequence (DNA): TGTGCCAGCAGCCCCCAGGGGACGGTAGCTTTCTTT. It encodes CASSPQGTVAFF.

Of note for this clonotype: One base away lies a much larger clone, so this may be a sequencing read error. The genes are TRBV4-3 and TRBJ1-1; D gene uncertain. Trimming removed 3 bases from V and 3 bases from J, with 5 bases in between. Germline lookup yields CDR1 LGHNA and CDR2 YSLEER. The CDR3 covers 12 residues. CDR3 sequence reads: CASSHEDTEAFF. The CDR3 coding sequence is TGCGCCAGCAGCCACGAAGACACTGAAGCTTTCTTT.